This TCR beta chain was observed in a study of T-cell reconstitution after alpha-beta-depleted transplantation in children. With 0 bases removed from V and 8 bases from J, the gap between germline ends came to 10 bases. This CDR3 has 14 residues. CDR1 and CDR2 (germline): LGHNA, YSLEER. Preparation of the TCRbeta library was carried out with unique molecular identifiers. Each CDR3 protein is one row after TCRdb ran MiXCR on the PCR reads. The sample shows just over 350,000 distinct CDR3 sequences, 10% to 15% of them seen only once. The origin of this receptor is a human donor who donated a stem cell graft to a child with Fanconi anemia. The specimen was PBMCs, collected from the stem cell graft. The V call is TRBV4-3, the J call TRBJ2-2; D unresolved. The CDR3 loop reads CASSQEVSPGELFF. CDR3 in DNA: TGCGCCAGCAGCCAAGAGGTCTCACCAGGGGAGCTGTTTTTT.